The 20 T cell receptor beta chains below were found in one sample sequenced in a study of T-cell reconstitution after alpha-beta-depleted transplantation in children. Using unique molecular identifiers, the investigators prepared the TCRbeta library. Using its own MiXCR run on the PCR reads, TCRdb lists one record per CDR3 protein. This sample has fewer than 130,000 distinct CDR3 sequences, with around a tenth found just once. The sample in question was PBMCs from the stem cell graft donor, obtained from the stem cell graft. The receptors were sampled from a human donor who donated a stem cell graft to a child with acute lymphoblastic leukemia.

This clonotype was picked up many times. The DNA of the CDR3 is TGTGCCAGCAGCTCCTACCCCGCAGGGGTTACTGAAGCTTTCTTT. It translates to CASSSYPAGVTEAFF. J is TRBJ1-1 and V is TRBV7-2; D perhaps matches TRBD1 (6 bases). Germline V gene lookup returns CDR1 SGHTA and CDR2 FQGNSA. V was cut by 4 bases and J by 5 bases, with 17 bases left in between. The CDR3 runs to 15 residues.

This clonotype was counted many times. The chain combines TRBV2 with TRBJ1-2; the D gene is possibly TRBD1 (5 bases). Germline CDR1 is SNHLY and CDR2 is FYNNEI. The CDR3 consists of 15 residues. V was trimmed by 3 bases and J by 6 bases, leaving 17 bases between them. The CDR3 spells CASSDLSRAANGYTF. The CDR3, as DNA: TGTGCCAGCAGTGACCTCTCCAGGGCCGCCAATGGCTACACCTTC.

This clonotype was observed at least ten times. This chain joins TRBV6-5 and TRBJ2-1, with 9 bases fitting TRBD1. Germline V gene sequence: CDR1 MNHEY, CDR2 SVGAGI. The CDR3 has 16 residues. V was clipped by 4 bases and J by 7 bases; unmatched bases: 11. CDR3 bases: TGTGCCAGCAGTTCCCCACAGGGGGCAGTCATGAATGAGCAGTTCTTC. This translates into CASSSPQGAVMNEQFF.

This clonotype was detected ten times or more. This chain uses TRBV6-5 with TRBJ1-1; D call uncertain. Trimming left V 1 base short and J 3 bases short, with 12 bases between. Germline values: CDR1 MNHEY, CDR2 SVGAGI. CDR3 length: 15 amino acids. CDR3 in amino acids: CASSYYDARDTEAFF. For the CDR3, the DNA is TGTGCCAGCAGTTACTACGACGCCAGAGACACTGAAGCTTTCTTT.

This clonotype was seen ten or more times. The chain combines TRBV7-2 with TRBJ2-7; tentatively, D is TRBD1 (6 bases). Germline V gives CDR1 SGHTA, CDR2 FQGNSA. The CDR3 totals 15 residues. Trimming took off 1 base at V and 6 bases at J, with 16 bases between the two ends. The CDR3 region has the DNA TGTGCCAGCAGCTTAGGGCACAGGGATGTGGCCGAGCAGTACTTC. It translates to CASSLGHRDVAEQYF.

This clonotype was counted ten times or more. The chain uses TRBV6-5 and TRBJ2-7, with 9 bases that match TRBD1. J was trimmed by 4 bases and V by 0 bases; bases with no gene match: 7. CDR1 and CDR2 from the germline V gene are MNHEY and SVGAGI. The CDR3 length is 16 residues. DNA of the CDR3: TGTGCCAGCAGTTACTCTTCGACAGGGGGTCCTTACGAGCAGTACTTC. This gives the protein CASSYSSTGGPYEQYF.

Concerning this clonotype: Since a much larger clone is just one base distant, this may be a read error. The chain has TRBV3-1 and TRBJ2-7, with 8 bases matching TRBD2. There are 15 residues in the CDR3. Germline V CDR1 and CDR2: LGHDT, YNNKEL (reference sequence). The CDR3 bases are TGTGCCACCAGCCAAGTAACGGGAGGGCCTTCCGAGCAGTACTTC. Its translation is CATSQVTGGPSEQYF.

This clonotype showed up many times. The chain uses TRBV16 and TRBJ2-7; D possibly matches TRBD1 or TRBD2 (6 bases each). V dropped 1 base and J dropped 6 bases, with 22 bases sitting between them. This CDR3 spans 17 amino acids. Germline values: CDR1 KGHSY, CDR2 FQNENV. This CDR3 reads CASSQWGAARASLEQYF. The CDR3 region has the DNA TGTGCCAGCAGCCAATGGGGGGCGGCTAGGGCGAGCCTCGAGCAGTACTTC.

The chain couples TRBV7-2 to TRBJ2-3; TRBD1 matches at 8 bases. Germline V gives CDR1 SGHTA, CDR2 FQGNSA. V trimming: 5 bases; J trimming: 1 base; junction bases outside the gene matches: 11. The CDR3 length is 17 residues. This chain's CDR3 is CASSTSGTGWGTDTQYF. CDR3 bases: TGTGCCAGCAGCACCTCCGGGACAGGATGGGGCACAGATACGCAGTATTTT.

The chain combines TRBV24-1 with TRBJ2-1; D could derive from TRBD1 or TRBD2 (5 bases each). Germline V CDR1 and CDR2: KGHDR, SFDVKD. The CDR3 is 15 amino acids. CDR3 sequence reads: CGASYRGPLYNEQFF. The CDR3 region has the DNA TGTGGCGCCAGTTATCGGGGACCCCTATACAATGAGCAGTTCTTC.

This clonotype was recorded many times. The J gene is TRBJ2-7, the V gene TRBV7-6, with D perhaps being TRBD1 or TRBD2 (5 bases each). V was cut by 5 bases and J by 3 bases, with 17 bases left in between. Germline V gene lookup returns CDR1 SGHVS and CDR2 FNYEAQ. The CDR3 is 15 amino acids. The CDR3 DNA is TGTGCCAGCAGCCCTAAGTGGGGGAAGGGCTACGAGCAGTACTTC. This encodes CASSPKWGKGYEQYF.

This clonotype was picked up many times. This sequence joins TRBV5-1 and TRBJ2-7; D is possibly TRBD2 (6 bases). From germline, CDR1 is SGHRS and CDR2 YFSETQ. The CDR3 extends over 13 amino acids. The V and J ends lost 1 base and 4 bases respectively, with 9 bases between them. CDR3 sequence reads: CASSLNSGYEQYF. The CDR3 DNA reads TGCGCCAGCAGCTTGAATAGCGGTTACGAGCAGTACTTC. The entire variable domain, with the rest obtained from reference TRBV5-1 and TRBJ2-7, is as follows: KAGVTQTPRYLIKTRGQQVTLSCSPISGHRSVSWYQQTPGQGLQFLFEYFSETQRNKGNFPGRFSGRQFSNSRSEMNVSTLELGDSALYLCASSLNSGYEQYFGPGTRLTVT.

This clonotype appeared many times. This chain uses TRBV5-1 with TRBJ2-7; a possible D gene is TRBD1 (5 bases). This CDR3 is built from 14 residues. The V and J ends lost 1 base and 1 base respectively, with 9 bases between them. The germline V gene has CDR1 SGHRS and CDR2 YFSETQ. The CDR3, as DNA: TGCGCCAGCAGCTTGTTTACAGGATCCTACGAGCAGTACTTC. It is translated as CASSLFTGSYEQYF.

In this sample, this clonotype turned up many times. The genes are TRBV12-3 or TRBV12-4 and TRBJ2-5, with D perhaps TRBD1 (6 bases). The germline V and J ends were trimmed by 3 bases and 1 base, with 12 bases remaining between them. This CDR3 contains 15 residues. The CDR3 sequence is CASSFQGKLQETQYF. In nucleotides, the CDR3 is TGTGCCAGCAGTTTCCAGGGGAAACTCCAAGAGACCCAGTACTTC.

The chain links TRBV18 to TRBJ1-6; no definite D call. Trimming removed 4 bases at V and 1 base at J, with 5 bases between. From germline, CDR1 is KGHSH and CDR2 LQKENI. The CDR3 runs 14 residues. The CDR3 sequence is CASSQESYNSPLHF. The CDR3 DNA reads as TGTGCCAGCTCACAGGAATCCTATAATTCACCCCTCCACTTT.

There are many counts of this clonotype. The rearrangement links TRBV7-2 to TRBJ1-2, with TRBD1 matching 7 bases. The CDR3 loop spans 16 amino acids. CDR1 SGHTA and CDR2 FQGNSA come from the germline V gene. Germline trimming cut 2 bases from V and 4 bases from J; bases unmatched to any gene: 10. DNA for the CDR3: TGTGCCAGCAGCTTATGGGACCCCGGACAGGTCTATGGCTACACCTTC. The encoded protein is CASSLWDPGQVYGYTF.

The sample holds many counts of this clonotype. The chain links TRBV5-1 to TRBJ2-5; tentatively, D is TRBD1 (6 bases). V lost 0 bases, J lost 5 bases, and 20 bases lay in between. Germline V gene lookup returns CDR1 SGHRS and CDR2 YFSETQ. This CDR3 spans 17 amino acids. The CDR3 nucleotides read TGCGCCAGCAGCTTGGGAACTACGGGACAAACGTGGGAGACCCAGTACTTC. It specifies CASSLGTTGQTWETQYF. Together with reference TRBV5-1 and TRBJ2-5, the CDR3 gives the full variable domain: KAGVTQTPRYLIKTRGQQVTLSCSPISGHRSVSWYQQTPGQGLQFLFEYFSETQRNKGNFPGRFSGRQFSNSRSEMNVSTLELGDSALYLCASSLGTTGQTWETQYFGPGTRLLVL.

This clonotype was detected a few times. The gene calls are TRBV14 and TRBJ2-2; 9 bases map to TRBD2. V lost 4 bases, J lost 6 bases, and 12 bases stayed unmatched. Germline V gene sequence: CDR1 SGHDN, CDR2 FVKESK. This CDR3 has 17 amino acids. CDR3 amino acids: CASSPPPAGGLSGELFF. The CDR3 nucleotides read TGTGCCAGCAGCCCGCCCCCGGCGGGAGGGCTATCCGGGGAGCTGTTTTTT.

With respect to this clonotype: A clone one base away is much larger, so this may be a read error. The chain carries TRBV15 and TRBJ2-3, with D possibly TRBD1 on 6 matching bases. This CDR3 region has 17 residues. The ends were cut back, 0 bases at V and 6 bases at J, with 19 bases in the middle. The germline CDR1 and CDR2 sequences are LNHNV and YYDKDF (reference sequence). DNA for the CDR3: TGTGCCACCAGCAGAGAGTGTGGGGGCAGGCCCTCGGATACGCAGTATTTT. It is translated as CATSRECGGRPSDTQYF. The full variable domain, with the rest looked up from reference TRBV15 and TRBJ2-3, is DAMVIQNPRYQVTQFGKPVTLSCSQTLNHNVMYWYQQKSSQAPKLLFHYYDKDFNNEADTPDNFQSRRPNTSFCFLDIRSPGLGDTAMYLCATSRECGGRPSDTQYFGPGTRLTVL.

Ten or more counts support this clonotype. The CDR3 nucleotides are TGTGCCAGCAGCTTAGGAGCGGGAGGGCCTTACGAGCAGTACTTC. Translating it yields CASSLGAGGPYEQYF. The chain has TRBV7-2 and TRBJ2-7, with 10 bases matching TRBD2. J lost 4 bases, V lost 1 base, and 4 bases had no gene match. This CDR3 is built from 15 residues. Germline loops: CDR1 SGHTA, CDR2 FQGNSA.